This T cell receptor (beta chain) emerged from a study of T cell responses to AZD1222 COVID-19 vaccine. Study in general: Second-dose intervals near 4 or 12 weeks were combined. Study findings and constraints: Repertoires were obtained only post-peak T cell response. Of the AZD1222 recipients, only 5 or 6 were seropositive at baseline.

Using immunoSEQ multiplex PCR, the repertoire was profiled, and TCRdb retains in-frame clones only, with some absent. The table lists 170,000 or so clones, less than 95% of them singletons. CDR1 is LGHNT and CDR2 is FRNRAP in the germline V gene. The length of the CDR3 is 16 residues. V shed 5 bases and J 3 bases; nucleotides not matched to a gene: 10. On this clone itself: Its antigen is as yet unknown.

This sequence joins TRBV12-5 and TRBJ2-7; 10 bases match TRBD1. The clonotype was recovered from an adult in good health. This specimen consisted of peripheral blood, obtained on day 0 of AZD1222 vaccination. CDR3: CASGPWGQGSVYEQYF. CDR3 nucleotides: TGTGCTAGTGGTCCGTGGGGACAGGGGTCGGTCTACGAGCAGTACTTC.